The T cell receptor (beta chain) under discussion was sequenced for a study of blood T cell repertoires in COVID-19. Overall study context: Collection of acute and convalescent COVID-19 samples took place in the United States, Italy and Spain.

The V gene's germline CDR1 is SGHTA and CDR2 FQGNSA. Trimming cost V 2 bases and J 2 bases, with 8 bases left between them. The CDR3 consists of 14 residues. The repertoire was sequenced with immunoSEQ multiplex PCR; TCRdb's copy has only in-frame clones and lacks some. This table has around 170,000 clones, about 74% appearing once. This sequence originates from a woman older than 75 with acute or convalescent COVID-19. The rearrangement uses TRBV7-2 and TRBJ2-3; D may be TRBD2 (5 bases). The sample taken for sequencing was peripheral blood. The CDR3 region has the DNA TGTGCCAGCAGCTTAATCGGGGACACAGATACGCAGTATTTT. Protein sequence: CASSLIGDTDTQYF.